The table lists the clone carrying this TCR beta chain with many counts. The data were obtained in a study of human T cells and chemical hapten exposure. Background on the study: Application of 0.01% DPC to the upper back was done by patch test, with a reading at 6 days. Per-sample TCR yield variability stemmed mainly from small pooled library volume differences.

Sample time point: pre-sensitization, week 0. Sample treatment: therapeutic diphenylcyclopropenone sensitization with weekly scalp DPC. Blood was drawn before each patch test was applied. Germline CDR1 and CDR2: SGHNT and YYREEE (reference sequence). The ends lost 0 bases at V and 5 bases at J; junction bases unmatched: 5. The CDR3 has 14 amino acids. MiXCR, run by TCRdb on the RACE reads, gives a single entry per CDR3 protein. The sample lists about 110,000 distinct CDR3 sequences, around 12% occurring once. The J gene is TRBJ2-7, the V gene TRBV5-4; 7 bases line up with TRBD2. Specimen: whole blood, collected in connection with sensitization to the hapten diphenylcyclopropenone (DPC). This receptor was identified in a woman aged 50 to 60 with alopecia areata. Some clones in this sample may be carry-over from other donors' samples. CDR3 loop: CASSLGGGLDEQYF. CDR3 DNA sequence: TGTGCCAGCAGCTTGGGCGGGGGTCTTGACGAGCAGTACTTC.